The sequence of this TCR beta chain was determined in a study of vaccination and CD4 T cells after COVID-19. This clonotype was seen only a few times. What it binds is not known. The time point was: late sampling 161 to 241 days after vaccination in a few convalescent patients. Treatment described: roughly 10-day PBMC culture with coronavirus spike peptide pools or control peptides (ViraFEST assay). Investigators isolated CD4+ T cells by negative selection after approximately 11 days of culture. The Oncomine TCR Beta short-read assay sequenced DNA from cultured CD4+ T cells. One entry per CDR3 protein results from TCRdb running MiXCR on the PCR reads. Of tens of thousands of distinct CDR3 sequences detected, approximately 32% appear once; the ten largest clones hold 10% to 12%. The J segment lost 3 bases and the V segment lost 5 bases, leaving 13 bases of the junction unmatched. CDR3 length equals 16 residues. Germline V lookup: CDR1 DFQATT, CDR2 SNEGSKA (reference sequence).

This specimen consisted of CD4+ T cells from blood, cultured in vitro, obtained about 7 months after SARS-CoV-2 vaccination. This chain connects TRBV20-1 to TRBJ1-5, with TRBD1 identical over 7 bases. The TCR originated in a human donor who had recovered from COVID-19. CDR3 coding DNA: TGCAGTGCTCGAAGCCGGGACAGATACCCCAATCAGCCCCAGCATTTT. Residues: CSARSRDRYPNQPQHF.